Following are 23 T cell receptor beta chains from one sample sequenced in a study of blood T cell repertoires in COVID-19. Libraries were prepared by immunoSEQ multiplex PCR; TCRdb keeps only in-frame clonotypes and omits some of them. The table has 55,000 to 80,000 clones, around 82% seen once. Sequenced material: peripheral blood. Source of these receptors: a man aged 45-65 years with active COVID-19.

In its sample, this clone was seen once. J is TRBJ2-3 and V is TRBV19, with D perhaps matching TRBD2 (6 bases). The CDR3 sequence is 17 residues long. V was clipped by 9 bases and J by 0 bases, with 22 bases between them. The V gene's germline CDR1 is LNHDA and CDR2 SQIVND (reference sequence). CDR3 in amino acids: CASRLAYIPGSTDTQYF. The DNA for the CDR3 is TGTGCCAGCCGTCTAGCGTACATCCCAGGTAGCACAGATACGCAGTATTTT.

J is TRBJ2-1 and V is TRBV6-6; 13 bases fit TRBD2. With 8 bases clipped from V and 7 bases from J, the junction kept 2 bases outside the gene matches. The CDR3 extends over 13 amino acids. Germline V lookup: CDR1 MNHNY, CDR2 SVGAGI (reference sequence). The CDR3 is CASGTSGKNEQFF. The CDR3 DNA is TGTGCCAGCGGGACTAGCGGGAAGAATGAGCAGTTCTTC.

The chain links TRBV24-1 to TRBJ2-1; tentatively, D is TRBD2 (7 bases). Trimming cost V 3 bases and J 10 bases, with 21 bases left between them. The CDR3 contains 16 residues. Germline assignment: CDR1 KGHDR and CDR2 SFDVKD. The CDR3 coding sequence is TGTGCCACCAGTGATCAGGGGACTACCCGGGAAGGGGAGCAGTTCTTC. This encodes CATSDQGTTREGEQFF.

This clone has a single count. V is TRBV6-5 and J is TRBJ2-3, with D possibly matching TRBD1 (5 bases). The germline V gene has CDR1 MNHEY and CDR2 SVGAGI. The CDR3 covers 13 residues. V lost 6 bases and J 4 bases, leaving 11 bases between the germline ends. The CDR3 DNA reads TGTGCCAGCAGGCCGGACATCGCAGATACGCAGTATTTT. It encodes CASRPDIADTQYF.

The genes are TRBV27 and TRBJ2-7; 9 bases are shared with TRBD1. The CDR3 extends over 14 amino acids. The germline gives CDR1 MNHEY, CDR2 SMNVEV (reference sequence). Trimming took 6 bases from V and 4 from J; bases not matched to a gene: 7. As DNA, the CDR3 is TGTGCCAGCAGCCTCGGACAGGGGAGGTACGAGCAGTACTTC. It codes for CASSLGQGRYEQYF.

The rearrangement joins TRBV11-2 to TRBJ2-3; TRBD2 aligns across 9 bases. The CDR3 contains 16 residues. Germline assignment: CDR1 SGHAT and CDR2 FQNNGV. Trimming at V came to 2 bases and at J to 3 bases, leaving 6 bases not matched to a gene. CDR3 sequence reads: CASSLLGSGGTDTQYF. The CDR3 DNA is TGTGCCAGCAGCTTACTGGGTAGCGGGGGAACAGATACGCAGTATTTT.

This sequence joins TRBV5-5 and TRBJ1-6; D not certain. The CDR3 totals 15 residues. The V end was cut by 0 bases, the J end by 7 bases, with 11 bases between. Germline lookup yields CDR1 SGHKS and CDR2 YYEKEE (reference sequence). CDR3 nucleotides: TGTGCCAGCAGCTTGGAGCCTCAATCCAATTCACCCCTCCACTTT. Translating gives CASSLEPQSNSPLHF.

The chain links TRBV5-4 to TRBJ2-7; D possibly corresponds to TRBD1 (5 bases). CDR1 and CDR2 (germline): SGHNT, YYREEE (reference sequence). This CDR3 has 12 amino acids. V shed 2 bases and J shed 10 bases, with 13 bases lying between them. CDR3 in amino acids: CASSLDRGAQYF. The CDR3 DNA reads TGTGCCAGCAGCTTAGATAGGGGCGCACAGTACTTC.

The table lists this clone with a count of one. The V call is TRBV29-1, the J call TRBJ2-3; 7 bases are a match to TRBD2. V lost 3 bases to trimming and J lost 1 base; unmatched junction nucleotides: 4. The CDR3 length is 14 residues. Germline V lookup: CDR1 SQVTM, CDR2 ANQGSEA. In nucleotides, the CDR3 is TGCAGCGTTGATCCTAGCGGACGCACAGATACGCAGTATTTT. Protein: CSVDPSGRTDTQYF.

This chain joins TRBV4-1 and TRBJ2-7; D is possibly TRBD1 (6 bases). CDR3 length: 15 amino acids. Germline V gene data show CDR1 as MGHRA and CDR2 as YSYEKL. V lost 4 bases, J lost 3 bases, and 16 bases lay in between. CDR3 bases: TGCGCCAGCAGCCCGGGGACATCAGGTTACTACGAGCAGTACTTC. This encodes CASSPGTSGYYEQYF.

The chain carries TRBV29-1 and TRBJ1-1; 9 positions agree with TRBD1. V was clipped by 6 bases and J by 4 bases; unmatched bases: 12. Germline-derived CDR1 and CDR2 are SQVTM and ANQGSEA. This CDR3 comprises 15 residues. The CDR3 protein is CSVAYRGLSGTEAFF. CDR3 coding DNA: TGCAGCGTCGCCTACAGGGGGCTAAGCGGCACTGAAGCTTTCTTT.

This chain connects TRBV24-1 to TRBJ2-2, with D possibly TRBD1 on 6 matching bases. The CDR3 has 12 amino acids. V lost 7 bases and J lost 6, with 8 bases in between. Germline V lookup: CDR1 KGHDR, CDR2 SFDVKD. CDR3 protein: CATRQGSGELFF. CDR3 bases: TGTGCCACCAGGCAGGGGTCCGGGGAGCTGTTTTTT.

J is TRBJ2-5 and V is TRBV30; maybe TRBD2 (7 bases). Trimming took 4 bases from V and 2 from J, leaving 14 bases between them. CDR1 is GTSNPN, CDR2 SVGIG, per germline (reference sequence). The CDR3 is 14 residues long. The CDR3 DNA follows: TGTGCCTGGATCGAGGGGGGGGTTCAAGAGACCCAGTACTTC. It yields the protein CAWIEGGVQETQYF.

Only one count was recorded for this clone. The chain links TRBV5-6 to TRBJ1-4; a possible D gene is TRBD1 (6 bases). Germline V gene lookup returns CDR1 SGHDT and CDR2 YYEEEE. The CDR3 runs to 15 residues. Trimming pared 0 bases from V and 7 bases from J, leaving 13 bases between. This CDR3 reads CASSLAGGGGEKLFF. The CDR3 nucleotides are TGTGCCAGCAGCTTGGCTGGGGGCGGGGGTGAAAAACTGTTTTTT.

In DNA, the CDR3 is TGTGCCAGCAGTTTATCACAGGGGAGGCAGTACTTC. Its protein is CASSLSQGRQYF. The chain uses TRBV28 and TRBJ2-7; 7 positions agree with TRBD1. The CDR3 length is 12 residues. The ends lost 1 base at V and 9 bases at J; junction bases unmatched: 3. Germline loops: CDR1 MDHEN, CDR2 SYDVKM. The full variable domain, completed using reference TRBV28 and TRBJ2-7, is DVKVTQSSRYLVKRTGEKVFLECVQDMDHENMFWYRQDPGLGLRLIYFSYDVKMKEKGDIPEGYSVSREKKERFSLILESASTNQTSMYLCASSLSQGRQYFGPGTRLTVT.

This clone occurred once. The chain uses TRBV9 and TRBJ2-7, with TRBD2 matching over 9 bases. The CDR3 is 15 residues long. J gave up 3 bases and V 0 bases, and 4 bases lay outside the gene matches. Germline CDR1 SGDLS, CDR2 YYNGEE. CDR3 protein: CASSVASGTDYEQYF. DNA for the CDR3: TGTGCCAGCAGCGTAGCTAGCGGGACCGACTACGAGCAGTACTTC. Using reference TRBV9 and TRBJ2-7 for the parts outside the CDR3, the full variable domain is DSGVTQTPKHLITATGQRVTLRCSPRSGDLSVYWYQQSLDQGLQFLIQYYNGEERAKGNILERFSAQQFPDLHSELNLSSLELGDSALYFCASSVASGTDYEQYFGPGTRLTVT.

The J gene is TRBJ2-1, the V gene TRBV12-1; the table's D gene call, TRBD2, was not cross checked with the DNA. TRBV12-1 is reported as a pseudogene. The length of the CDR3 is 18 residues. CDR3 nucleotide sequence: TGTGCCAGCAGCTTTGGCTCAACTAGCGGGAGCTCGGATATTGAGCAGTTCTTC. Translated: CASSFGSTSGSSDIEQFF.

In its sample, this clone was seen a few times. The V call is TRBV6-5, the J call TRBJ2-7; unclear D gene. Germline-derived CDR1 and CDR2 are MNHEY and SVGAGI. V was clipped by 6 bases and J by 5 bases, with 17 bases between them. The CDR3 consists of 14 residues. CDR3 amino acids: CASSFLDSSDEQYF. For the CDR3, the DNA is TGTGCCAGCAGCTTTCTCGACTCGTCGGACGAGCAGTACTTC.

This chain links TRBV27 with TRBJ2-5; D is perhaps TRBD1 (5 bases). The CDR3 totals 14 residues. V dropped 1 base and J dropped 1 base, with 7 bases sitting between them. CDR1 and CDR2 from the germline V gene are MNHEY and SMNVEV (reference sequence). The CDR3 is CASSLLTAQETQYF. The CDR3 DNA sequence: TGTGCCAGCAGTTTATTGACAGCCCAAGAGACCCAGTACTTC.

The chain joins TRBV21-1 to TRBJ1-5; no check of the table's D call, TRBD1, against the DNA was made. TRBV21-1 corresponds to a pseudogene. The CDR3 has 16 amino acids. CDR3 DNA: TGTGCCAGCAGCAGGACAGGTAAAAGGAGCAATCAGCCCCAGCATTTT. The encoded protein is CASSRTGKRSNQPQHF.

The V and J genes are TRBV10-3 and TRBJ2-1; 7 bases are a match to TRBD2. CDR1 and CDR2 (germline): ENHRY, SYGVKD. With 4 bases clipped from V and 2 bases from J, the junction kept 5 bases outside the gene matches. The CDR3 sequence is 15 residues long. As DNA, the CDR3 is TGTGCCATCAGTGCTGCGGGGGATGCCTACAATGAGCAGTTCTTC. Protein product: CAISAAGDAYNEQFF.

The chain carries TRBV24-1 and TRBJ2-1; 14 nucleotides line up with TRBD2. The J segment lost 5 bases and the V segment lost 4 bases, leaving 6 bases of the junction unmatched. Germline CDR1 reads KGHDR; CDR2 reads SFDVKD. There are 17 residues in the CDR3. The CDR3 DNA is TGTGCCACCAGTGACCGACTGACTAGCGGGGGGGACAATGAGCAGTTCTTC. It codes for CATSDRLTSGGDNEQFF.

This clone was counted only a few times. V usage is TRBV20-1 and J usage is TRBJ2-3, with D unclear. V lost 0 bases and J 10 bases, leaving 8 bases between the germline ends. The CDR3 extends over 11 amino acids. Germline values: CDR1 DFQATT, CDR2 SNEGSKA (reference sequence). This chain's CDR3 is CSARDLGPQYF. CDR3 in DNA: TGCAGTGCTAGAGACCTAGGCCCGCAGTATTTT.